This T cell receptor beta chain was sequenced for a study of T cell responses to AZD1222 COVID-19 vaccine. The method was immunoSEQ multiplex PCR; TCRdb's version includes in-frame clones alone and lacks a portion of them. The sample holds approximately 60,000 clones, roughly 84% seen once. The CDR3 spans 18 residues. The germline V gene has CDR1 SGHVS and CDR2 FQNEAQ. Losses at the gene ends were 5 bases for V and 0 bases for J; bases not matched to a gene: 8. The source is an adult in good health. This chain joins TRBV7-8 and TRBJ2-1, with 12 bases lining up with TRBD2. The material sequenced was peripheral blood, taken on day 0 of AZD1222 vaccination. This CDR3 is CASSPRASGGVSYNEQFF. The CDR3 DNA follows: TGTGCCAGCAGCCCCCGGGCTAGCGGGGGGGTCTCCTACAATGAGCAGTTCTTC.